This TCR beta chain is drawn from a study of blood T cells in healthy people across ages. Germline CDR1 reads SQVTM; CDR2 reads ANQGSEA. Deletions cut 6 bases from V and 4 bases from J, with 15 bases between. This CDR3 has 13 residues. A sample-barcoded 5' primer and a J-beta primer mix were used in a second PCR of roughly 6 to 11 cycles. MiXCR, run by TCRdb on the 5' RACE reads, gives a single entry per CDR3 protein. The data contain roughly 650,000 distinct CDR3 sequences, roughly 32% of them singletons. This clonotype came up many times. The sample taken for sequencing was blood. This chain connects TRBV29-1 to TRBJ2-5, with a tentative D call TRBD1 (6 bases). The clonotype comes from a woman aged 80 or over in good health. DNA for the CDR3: TGCAGCGTGACAGGTGTTAGGGGAGAGACCCAGTACTTC. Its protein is CSVTGVRGETQYF.